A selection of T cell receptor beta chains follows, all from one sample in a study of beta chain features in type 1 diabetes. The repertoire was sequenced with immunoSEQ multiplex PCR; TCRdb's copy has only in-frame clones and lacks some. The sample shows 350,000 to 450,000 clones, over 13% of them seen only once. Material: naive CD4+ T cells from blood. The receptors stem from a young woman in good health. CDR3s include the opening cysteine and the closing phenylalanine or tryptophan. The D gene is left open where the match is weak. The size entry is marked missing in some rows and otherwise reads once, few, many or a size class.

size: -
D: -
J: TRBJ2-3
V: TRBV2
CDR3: CASNRVTDTQYF
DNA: TGTGCCAGCAATCGAGTGACAGATACGCAGTATTTT

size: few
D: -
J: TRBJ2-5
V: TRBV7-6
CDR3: CASSSRGETQYF
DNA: TGTGCCAGCAGCTCCCGGGGAGAGACCCAGTACTTC

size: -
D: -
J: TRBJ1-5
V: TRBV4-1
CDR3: CASSQGGLRDSNQPQHF
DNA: TGCGCCAGCAGCCAGGGGGGTCTGAGGGATAGCAATCAGCCCCAGCATTTT

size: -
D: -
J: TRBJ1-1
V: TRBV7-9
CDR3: CASSLVAGANTEAFF
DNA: TGTGCCAGCAGCTTAGTCGCAGGGGCGAACACTGAAGCTTTCTTT

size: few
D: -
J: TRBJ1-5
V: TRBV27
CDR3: CASSFPINNQPQHF
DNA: TGTGCCAGCAGTTTTCCCATCAACAATCAGCCCCAGCATTTT

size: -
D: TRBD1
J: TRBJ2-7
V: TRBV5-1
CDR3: CASSLEQGVTYEQYF
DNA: TGCGCCAGCAGCTTGGAACAGGGGGTAACGTACGAGCAGTACTTC

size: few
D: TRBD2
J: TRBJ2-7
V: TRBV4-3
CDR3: CASSQDQRGLREQYF
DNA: TGCGCCAGCAGCCAAGATCAGCGGGGACTACGGGAGCAGTACTTC

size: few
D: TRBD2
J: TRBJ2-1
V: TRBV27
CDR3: CASSLVGTSPYNEQFF
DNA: TGTGCCAGCAGTTTAGTAGGGACTAGCCCATACAATGAGCAGTTCTTC

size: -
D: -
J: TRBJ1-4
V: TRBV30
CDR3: CAWSPGLREKLFF
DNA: TGTGCCTGGAGCCCAGGGCTTCGGGAAAAACTGTTTTTT

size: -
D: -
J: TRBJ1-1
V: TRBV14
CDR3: CASSQDRDRLNTEAFF
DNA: TGTGCCAGCAGCCAAGATAGAGACAGGCTGAACACTGAAGCTTTCTTT

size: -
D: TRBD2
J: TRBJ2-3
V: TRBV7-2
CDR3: CASSTGTSRSTDTQYF
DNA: TGTGCCAGCAGCACCGGGACTAGCCGAAGCACAGATACGCAGTATTTT

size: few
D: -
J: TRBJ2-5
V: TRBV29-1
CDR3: CSVDSFEETQYF
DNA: TGCAGCGTTGACTCTTTCGAAGAGACCCAGTACTTC

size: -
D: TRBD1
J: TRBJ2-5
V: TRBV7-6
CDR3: CASSSMRGPTRETQYF
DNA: TGTGCCAGCAGCTCCATGAGGGGGCCGACCAGGGAGACCCAGTACTTC

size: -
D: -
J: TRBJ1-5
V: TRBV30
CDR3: CAWSVIVNYSEPQHF
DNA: TGTGCCTGGAGTGTAATAGTGAACTATTCAGAGCCCCAGCATTTT

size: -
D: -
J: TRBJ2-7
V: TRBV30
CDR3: CAWSARLLDEQYF
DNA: TGTGCCTGGAGTGCGAGACTCCTGGACGAGCAGTACTTC

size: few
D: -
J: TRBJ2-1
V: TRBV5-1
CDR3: CASSLAPPTRGNNEQFF
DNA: TGCGCCAGCAGCTTGGCGCCACCGACTAGGGGAAACAATGAGCAGTTCTTC

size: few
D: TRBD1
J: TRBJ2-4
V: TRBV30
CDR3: CAWSGQGLTKNIQYF
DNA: TGTGCCTGGAGTGGACAGGGCCTAACCAAAAACATTCAGTACTTC

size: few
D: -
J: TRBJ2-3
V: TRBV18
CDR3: CASSPPSGTDTQYF
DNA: TGTGCCAGCTCACCACCGTCGGGCACAGATACGCAGTATTTT

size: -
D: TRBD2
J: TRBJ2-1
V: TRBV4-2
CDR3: CASRHNPSGRSREQFF
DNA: TGTGCCAGCAGGCATAATCCTAGCGGGAGATCAAGGGAGCAGTTCTTC

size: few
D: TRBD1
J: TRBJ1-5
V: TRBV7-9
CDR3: CASTELTGVDQPQHF
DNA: TGTGCCAGCACCGAACTGACAGGGGTGGATCAGCCCCAGCATTTT

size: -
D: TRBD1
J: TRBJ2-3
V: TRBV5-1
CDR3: CASSSTGGWDTQYF
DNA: TGCGCCAGCAGCTCAACAGGGGGCTGGGATACGCAGTATTTT

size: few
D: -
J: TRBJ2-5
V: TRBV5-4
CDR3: CASSPGRPGETQYF
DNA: TGTGCCAGCAGTCCCGGCAGGCCCGGAGAGACCCAGTACTTC

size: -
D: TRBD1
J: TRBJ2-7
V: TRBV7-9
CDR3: CASSQGGTGWYEQYF
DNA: TGTGCCAGCAGCCAGGGAGGGACAGGGTGGTACGAGCAGTACTTC

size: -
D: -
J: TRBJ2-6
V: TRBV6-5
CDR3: CASNGGGSGANVLTF
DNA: TGTGCCAGCAATGGGGGCGGGTCTGGGGCCAACGTCCTGACTTTC

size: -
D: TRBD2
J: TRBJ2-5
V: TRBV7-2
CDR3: CASSYGLAAPGRETQYF
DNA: TGTGCCAGCAGCTATGGACTAGCGGCCCCCGGCAGAGAGACCCAGTACTTC

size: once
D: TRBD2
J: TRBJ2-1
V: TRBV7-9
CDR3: CASSSGTSGRPFYNEQFF
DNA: TGTGCCAGCAGCTCTGGGACTAGCGGGAGGCCATTCTACAATGAGCAGTTCTTC

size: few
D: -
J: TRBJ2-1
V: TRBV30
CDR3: CAGEASEYNEQFF
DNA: TGTGCCGGGGAGGCTAGCGAGTACAATGAGCAGTTCTTC

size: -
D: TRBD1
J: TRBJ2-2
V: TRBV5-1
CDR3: CASSLATGLTGELFF
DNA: TGCGCCAGCAGCTTGGCGACAGGGCTCACCGGGGAGCTGTTTTTT

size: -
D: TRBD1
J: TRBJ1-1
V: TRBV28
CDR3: CASSRIGQGTTEAFF
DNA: TGTGCCAGCAGCCGAATAGGACAGGGAACCACTGAAGCTTTCTTT

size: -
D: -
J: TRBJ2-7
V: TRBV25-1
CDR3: CASSDSGVPPYEQYF
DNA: TGTGCCAGCAGTGACTCGGGAGTCCCCCCATACGAGCAGTACTTC

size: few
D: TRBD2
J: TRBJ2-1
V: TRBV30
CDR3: CAWSTGRYSYNEQFF
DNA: TGTGCCTGGAGTACCGGGAGGTACTCCTACAATGAGCAGTTCTTC